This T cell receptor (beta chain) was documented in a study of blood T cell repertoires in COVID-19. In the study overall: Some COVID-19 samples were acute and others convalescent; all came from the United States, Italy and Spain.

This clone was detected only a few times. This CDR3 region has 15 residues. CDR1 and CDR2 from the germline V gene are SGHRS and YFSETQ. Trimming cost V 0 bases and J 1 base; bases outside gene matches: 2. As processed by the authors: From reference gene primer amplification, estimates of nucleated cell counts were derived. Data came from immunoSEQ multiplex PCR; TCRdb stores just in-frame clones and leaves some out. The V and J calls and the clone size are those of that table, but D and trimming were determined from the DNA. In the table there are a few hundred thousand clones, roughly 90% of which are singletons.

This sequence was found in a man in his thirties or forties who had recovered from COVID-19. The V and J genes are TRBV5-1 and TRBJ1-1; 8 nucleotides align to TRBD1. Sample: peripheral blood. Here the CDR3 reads CASSLAGTGNTEAFF. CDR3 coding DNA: TGCGCCAGCAGCTTGGCCGGGACAGGGAACACTGAAGCTTTCTTT.